Here is one TCR beta chain with its context. Its antigen is undetermined. The source of the sample is a study of T cell responses to AZD1222 COVID-19 vaccine. Study observations and caveats: Only a handful of people who got AZD1222 tested seropositive at baseline. There were mostly white British donors and more females than males, and clonal diversity was possibly underestimated. Spike-specific TCR breadth and depth both grew after two AZD1222 doses.

The data were produced by immunoSEQ multiplex PCR, yet TCRdb's version contains in-frame clones alone and is incomplete. The sample has roughly 180,000 clones, 94% seen once. The CDR3 covers 14 residues. Per germline, CDR1 MNHNS and CDR2 SASEGT. V gave up 3 bases and J gave up 4 bases, with 10 bases separating them. The starting material was peripheral blood, obtained 28 days after the second AZD1222 dose. This TCR derives from an adult who received the AZD1222 COVID-19 vaccine. The chain uses TRBV6-1 and TRBJ1-5, with D uncertain. The CDR3 region has the DNA TGTGCCAGCAGTGATGCGGTCGTAAATCAGCCCCAGCATTTT. This translates into CASSDAVVNQPQHF.